The next 19 T cell receptor beta chains were all read from a single sample in a study of OX40 agonist ivuxolimab in advanced cancers. Clones were sequenced by immunoSEQ multiplex PCR, and TCRdb holds only the in-frame ones, with some missing. The sample lists 50,000 or so clones, roughly 85% seen once, with 4% to 5% in the top ten. The sequencing used CD4+ or CD8+ T cells sorted from blood, collected in a trial of the OX40 agonist ivuxolimab. Every receptor here comes from an adult with an advanced solid tumor such as melanoma, head and neck, liver or kidney cancer.

This sequence joins TRBV25-1 and TRBJ2-1, with 11 bases matching TRBD2. CDR1 and CDR2 (germline): MGHDK, SYGVNS. V shed 5 bases, J shed 6 bases, and the junction held 9 bases outside the gene matches. This CDR3 is built from 16 residues. CDR3 DNA: TGTGCCAGCAGTAACGAGATAGCGGGAGGGCCCAATGAGCAGTTCTTC. Its translation is CASSNEIAGGPNEQFF.

DNA for the CDR3: TGTGCCAGCAGCGTAGGGAGGCTAGCGGGGTACACCGGGGAGCTGTTTTTT. Translation gives CASSVGRLAGYTGELFF. The rearrangement links TRBV9 to TRBJ2-2; 9 bases line up with TRBD2. The CDR3 has 17 residues. Germline V lookup: CDR1 SGDLS, CDR2 YYNGEE. Losses at the gene ends were 0 bases for V and 3 bases for J; bases not matched to a gene: 6. Full variable domain (missing parts from reference TRBV9 and TRBJ2-2): DSGVTQTPKHLITATGQRVTLRCSPRSGDLSVYWYQQSLDQGLQFLIQYYNGEERAKGNILERFSAQQFPDLHSELNLSSLELGDSALYFCASSVGRLAGYTGELFFGEGSRLTVL.

This sequence joins TRBV14 and TRBJ2-5; no clear D gene. The CDR3 runs to 14 residues. The V and J ends lost 1 base and 2 bases respectively, with 8 bases between them. Looked up from germline, CDR1 is SGHDN and CDR2 is FVKESK. The CDR3 spells CASSQVDLQETQYF. CDR3 nucleotides: TGTGCCAGCAGCCAAGTTGACTTGCAAGAGACCCAGTACTTC.

The gene calls are TRBV30 and TRBJ1-1; D ambiguous. Germline CDR1 GTSNPN, CDR2 SVGIG (reference sequence). This CDR3 region has 15 residues. V lost 2 bases and J lost 3, with 16 bases in between. CDR3 coding DNA: TGTGCCTGGAGTACCCCCCCGGGGTTGGACACTGAAGCTTTCTTT. This sequence encodes CAWSTPPGLDTEAFF. Filled out from reference TRBV30 and TRBJ1-1, the complete variable domain reads SQTIHQWPATLVQPVGSPLSLECTVEGTSNPNLYWYRQAAGRGLQLLFYSVGIGQISSEVPQNLSASRPQDRQFILSSKKLLLSDSGFYLCAWSTPPGLDTEAFFGQGTRLTVV.

This clone showed up just once. The chain joins TRBV11-3 to TRBJ2-6; D unresolved. V was clipped by 7 bases and J by 2 bases, with 6 bases between them. The CDR3 has 13 amino acids. Germline assignment: CDR1 SGHNT and CDR2 YENEEA. CDR3 in amino acids: CASKRAGANVLTF. In DNA, the CDR3 is TGTGCCAGCAAAAGGGCTGGGGCCAACGTCCTGACTTTC.

The chain is built from TRBV14 and TRBJ2-3; tentatively, D is TRBD2 (5 bases). Germline V gene data show CDR1 as SGHDN and CDR2 as FVKESK. V was cut by 0 bases and J by 2 bases, with 6 bases left in between. The CDR3 contains 14 residues. Here the CDR3 DNA reads TGTGCCAGCAGCCAAGACCTAGCCACAGATACGCAGTATTTT. It codes for CASSQDLATDTQYF.

V is TRBV30 and J is TRBJ2-5, with 8 bases fitting TRBD2. The V segment lost 3 bases and the J segment 2 bases; nucleotides outside the gene matches: 20. Germline-derived CDR1 and CDR2 are GTSNPN and SVGIG (reference sequence). This CDR3 has 19 residues. In nucleotides, the CDR3 is TGTGCCTGGAGCGAGCCCCTCAGCGGGAGATGGATTGGTCAAGAGACCCAGTACTTC. Encoded protein: CAWSEPLSGRWIGQETQYF.

V is TRBV5-1 and J is TRBJ2-5; 12 bases fit TRBD2. The J segment lost 2 bases and the V segment lost 4 bases, leaving 12 bases of the junction unmatched. The CDR3 extends over 18 amino acids. Germline V lookup: CDR1 SGHRS, CDR2 YFSETQ. CDR3 protein: CASSPRIGLAGKQETQYF. CDR3 in DNA: TGCGCCAGCAGCCCACGGATAGGACTAGCGGGAAAACAAGAGACCCAGTACTTC.

This chain connects TRBV28 to TRBJ2-3, with 13 bases lining up with TRBD2. Germline lookup yields CDR1 MDHEN and CDR2 SYDVKM. This CDR3 has 16 residues. V trimming: 4 bases; J trimming: 2 bases; junction bases outside the gene matches: 3. This CDR3 is CASSWGTSGITDTQYF. In nucleotides, the CDR3 is TGTGCCAGCAGTTGGGGGACTAGCGGGATCACAGATACGCAGTATTTT. Full variable domain (remainder filled in from reference TRBV28 and TRBJ2-3): DVKVTQSSRYLVKRTGEKVFLECVQDMDHENMFWYRQDPGLGLRLIYFSYDVKMKEKGDIPEGYSVSREKKERFSLILESASTNQTSMYLCASSWGTSGITDTQYFGPGTRLTVL.

The V call is TRBV19, the J call TRBJ2-2; 7 bases fit TRBD2. There are 16 residues in the CDR3. In germline, CDR1 is LNHDA, CDR2 SQIVND (reference sequence). Trimming took 6 bases from V and 1 from J; bases not matched to a gene: 8. The CDR3 DNA is TGTGCCAGTAGAACCCCCTCGGGAGGGAACACCGGGGAGCTGTTTTTT. Amino acids: CASRTPSGGNTGELFF.

The rearrangement links TRBV28 to TRBJ1-3, with D unresolved. The germline gives CDR1 MDHEN, CDR2 SYDVKM. CDR3 length: 15 residues. V was shortened by 2 bases and J by 0 bases, with 8 bases between the two germline ends. The CDR3 region has the DNA TGTGCCAGCAGTTTACCTCCTGGCTCTGGAAACACCATATATTTT. Its translation is CASSLPPGSGNTIYF.

This clone was seen a handful of times. The chain employs TRBV7-9 and TRBJ1-2; D not resolved. Per germline, CDR1 SEHNR and CDR2 FQNEAQ (reference sequence). V lost 6 bases, J lost 4 bases, and 12 bases lay in between. The CDR3 has 13 residues. The DNA of the CDR3 is TGTGCCAGCAGTACGGGGTTTCTCTATGGCTACACCTTC. It yields the protein CASSTGFLYGYTF.

This rearrangement joins TRBV28 to TRBJ2-7; 9 bases line up with TRBD2. J lost 4 bases, V lost 6 bases, and 10 bases had no gene match. Germline loops: CDR1 MDHEN, CDR2 SYDVKM. The CDR3 runs 15 residues. The CDR3 here is CASSLLSGRRYEQYF. The DNA for the CDR3 is TGTGCCAGCAGCCTTCTGAGCGGGAGGCGGTACGAGCAGTACTTC.

The chain couples TRBV28 to TRBJ1-2; 7 bases map to TRBD1. In germline, CDR1 is MDHEN, CDR2 SYDVKM. CDR3 length: 15 amino acids. With 4 bases clipped from V and 2 bases from J, the junction kept 7 bases outside the gene matches. The CDR3 DNA reads TGTGCCAGCAGTTCCTGGACAGGAGAAAACTATGGCTACACCTTC. It specifies CASSSWTGENYGYTF.

The chain carries TRBV18 and TRBJ1-4; D gene uncertain. CDR1 and CDR2 (germline): KGHSH, LQKENI. The V gene lost 2 bases and the J gene lost 8 bases, with 12 bases spanning the gap. The CDR3 is made up of 14 amino acids. CDR3 sequence reads: CASSPGAGREKLFF. For the CDR3, the DNA is TGTGCCAGCTCACCAGGAGCGGGCCGCGAAAAACTGTTTTTT.

The rearrangement links TRBV5-8 to TRBJ1-4; 8 bases match TRBD1. This CDR3 region has 15 residues. The V and J ends lost 6 bases and 7 bases, in that order; junction bases with no gene match: 11. Germline V gives CDR1 SGHTS, CDR2 YDEGEE. Written as DNA, the CDR3 is TGTGCCAGCATTTACCGACAGGGGTCTCTTGAAAAACTGTTTTTT. Protein: CASIYRQGSLEKLFF.

The chain has TRBV9 and TRBJ2-7, with TRBD2 matching over 13 bases. CDR1 is SGDLS, CDR2 YYNGEE, per germline. The CDR3 loop spans 16 amino acids. Unmatched junction bases numbered 5, after V lost 3 bases and J lost 2 bases. The CDR3 spells CASSEGGTSGTYEQYF. The CDR3, as DNA: TGTGCCAGCAGCGAGGGAGGGACTAGCGGGACCTACGAGCAGTACTTC.

The rearrangement joins TRBV6-1 to TRBJ2-7, with 7 positions matching TRBD2. CDR1 is MNHNS and CDR2 is SASEGT in the germline V gene. This CDR3 contains 11 residues. V lost 9 bases to trimming and J lost 7 bases; unmatched junction nucleotides: 6. The CDR3 DNA sequence: TGTGCCAGTGACGAAGCGGGAGAGCAGTACTTC. Encoded protein: CASDEAGEQYF.

The rearrangement joins TRBV5-4 to TRBJ2-2; the D gene could be TRBD1 or TRBD2 (5 bases each). V dropped 7 bases and J dropped 1 base, with 17 bases sitting between them. Germline V CDR1 and CDR2: SGHNT, YYREEE (reference sequence). This CDR3 spans 16 amino acids. The CDR3 nucleotides read TGTGCCAGCGCGTTAGGGGTCGGGGAGAACACCGGGGAGCTGTTTTTT. It encodes CASALGVGENTGELFF.